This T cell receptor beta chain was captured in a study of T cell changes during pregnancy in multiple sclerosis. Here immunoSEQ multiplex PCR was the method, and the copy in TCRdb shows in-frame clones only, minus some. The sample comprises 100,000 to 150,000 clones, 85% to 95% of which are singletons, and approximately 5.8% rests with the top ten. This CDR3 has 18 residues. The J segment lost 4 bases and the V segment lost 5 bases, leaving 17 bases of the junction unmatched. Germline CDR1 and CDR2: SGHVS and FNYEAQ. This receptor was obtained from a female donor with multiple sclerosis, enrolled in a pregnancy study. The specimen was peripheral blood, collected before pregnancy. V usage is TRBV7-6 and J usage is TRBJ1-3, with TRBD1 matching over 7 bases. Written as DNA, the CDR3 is TGTGCCAGCAGCCGCGCTCAACCGGGACAGCTATACGGAAACACCATATATTTT. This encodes CASSRAQPGQLYGNTIYF.